The 18 T cell receptor beta chains below all came from one sample that was sequenced in a study of T-cell memory formation after mild COVID-19. One entry per CDR3 protein results from TCRdb running MiXCR on the 5' RACE reads. In the table there are roughly 89,000 distinct CDR3 sequences, over 12% of which are singletons. Source material: PBMCs or a T cell subset sorted from them (not recorded which). These receptors were collected from a man between 18 and 29 years old who had mild COVID-19 (a few samples of this study predate the infection). Cell type and time point are not known.

This clonotype was seen repeatedly, ten times or more. The rearrangement links TRBV15 to TRBJ2-7, with 7 positions matching TRBD1. With V trimmed by 2 bases and J by 6 bases, 1 base remained unmatched. CDR1 and CDR2 (germline): LNHNV, YYDKDF (reference sequence). CDR3 size: 12 residues. The CDR3 sequence is CATSRNRGEQYF. The CDR3 coding sequence is TGTGCCACCAGCAGAAACAGGGGCGAGCAGTACTTC.

The chain uses TRBV4-1 and TRBJ2-1, with 8 bases fitting TRBD2. Losses at the gene ends were 3 bases for V and 0 bases for J; bases not matched to a gene: 4. The CDR3 runs 16 residues. Germline V lookup: CDR1 MGHRA, CDR2 YSYEKL. The CDR3 DNA is TGCGCCAGCAGCCATACGGGGGGGAGCTCCTACAATGAGCAGTTCTTC. It encodes CASSHTGGSSYNEQFF.

This clonotype occurred a few times. The chain uses TRBV9 and TRBJ2-2; D may be TRBD1 (7 bases). The CDR3 spans 16 residues. Germline-derived CDR1 and CDR2 are SGDLS and YYNGEE. Trimming pared 4 bases from V and 3 bases from J, leaving 16 bases between. The CDR3, as DNA: TGTGCCAGCAGCTTCGGAGGAGGGGGCGACACCGGGGAGCTGTTTTTT. This translates into CASSFGGGGDTGELFF. Full variable domain (missing parts from reference TRBV9 and TRBJ2-2): DSGVTQTPKHLITATGQRVTLRCSPRSGDLSVYWYQQSLDQGLQFLIQYYNGEERAKGNILERFSAQQFPDLHSELNLSSLELGDSALYFCASSFGGGGDTGELFFGEGSRLTVL.

This chain connects TRBV12-3 or TRBV12-4 to TRBJ1-5, with D uncertain. The V end was cut by 8 bases, the J end by 0 bases, with 11 bases between. The CDR3 is made up of 14 amino acids. This CDR3 is CASHRGYSNQPQHF. The CDR3 bases are TGTGCCAGCCATCGTGGCTATAGCAATCAGCCCCAGCATTTT.

The genes are TRBV4-3 and TRBJ2-3; 8 bases line up with TRBD2. The CDR3 has 15 residues. V was clipped by 0 bases and J by 7 bases; unmatched bases: 6. Germline V gene sequence: CDR1 LGHNA, CDR2 YSLEER. CDR3: CASSQESGGFHTQYF. DNA of the CDR3: TGCGCCAGCAGCCAAGAGAGCGGGGGTTTTCATACGCAGTATTTT.

The rearrangement links TRBV11-2 to TRBJ2-1; 10 nucleotides line up with TRBD2. This CDR3 is built from 15 residues. V was clipped by 5 bases and J by 5 bases; unmatched bases: 6. Germline V gene data show CDR1 as SGHAT and CDR2 as FQNNGV. CDR3 sequence reads: CASSPTTSGHNEQFF. The CDR3 DNA follows: TGTGCCAGCAGCCCAACGACTAGCGGGCACAATGAGCAGTTCTTC.

This clonotype was found a few times. The rearrangement joins TRBV25-1 to TRBJ1-2; 8 bases are shared with TRBD1. The CDR3 totals 15 residues. Germline values: CDR1 MGHDK, CDR2 SYGVNS. J gave up 7 bases and V 1 base, and 8 bases lay outside the gene matches. The DNA for the CDR3 is TGTGCCAGCAGTGAATTGTCAGGGGGCTGGACTGGCTACACCTTC. Its protein product is CASSELSGGWTGYTF.

The chain recombines TRBV4-2 with TRBJ2-7; TRBD1 is a possible D gene (5 bases). CDR3 size: 11 residues. Germline lookup yields CDR1 LGHNA and CDR2 YNFKEQ. Trimming shortened V by 1 base and J by 7 bases, and 5 bases separated the two germline ends. CDR3 sequence: CASSQGQEQYF. CDR3 bases: TGTGCCAGCAGCCAAGGACAGGAGCAGTACTTC.

This clonotype was recorded a few times. This chain uses TRBV5-1 with TRBJ1-1; 8 positions agree with TRBD1. In germline, CDR1 is SGHRS, CDR2 YFSETQ. Unmatched junction bases numbered 6, after V lost 7 bases and J lost 1 base. The CDR3 loop spans 14 amino acids. Written as DNA, the CDR3 is TGCGCCAGCTCCGGGACAGGTTGGAACACTGAAGCTTTCTTT. Protein sequence: CASSGTGWNTEAFF.

This chain links TRBV9 with TRBJ2-5, with D tentatively TRBD1 or TRBD2 (6 bases each). The V gene's germline CDR1 is SGDLS and CDR2 YYNGEE. The length of the CDR3 is 15 residues. V dropped 0 bases and J dropped 5 bases, with 14 bases sitting between them. The CDR3, as DNA: TGTGCCAGCAGCGTAGACCCAGGGGCGGGGGAGACCCAGTACTTC. This gives the protein CASSVDPGAGETQYF.

The CDR3 is CASSPSGAFGSYEQYF. The CDR3 DNA reads TGTGCCAGCAGCCCCTCGGGGGCTTTCGGGTCCTACGAGCAGTACTTC. The rearrangement uses TRBV7-6 and TRBJ2-7; D may be TRBD1 or TRBD2 (6 bases each). Trimming left V 5 bases short and J 1 base short, with 18 bases between. The CDR3 totals 16 residues. Germline V CDR1 and CDR2: SGHVS, FNYEAQ.

The CDR3 loop reads CASSLRSGAYNEQFF. CDR3 DNA: TGCGCCAGCAGCTTGAGGTCAGGGGCCTACAATGAGCAGTTCTTC. The V and J genes are TRBV5-1 and TRBJ2-1; tentative D call: TRBD1 (6 bases). Germline values: CDR1 SGHRS, CDR2 YFSETQ. The CDR3 spans 15 residues. V shed 1 base and J shed 2 bases, with 10 bases lying between them.

This clonotype was counted between two and nine times. The chain carries TRBV6-2 or TRBV6-3 and TRBJ1-5, with 7 bases matching TRBD1. V lost 0 bases and J lost 6; bases outside the gene matches: 2. Germline CDR1 is MNHEY and CDR2 is SVGEGT. The CDR3 has 14 amino acids. Here the CDR3 reads CASSYSDRVQPQHF. The CDR3 DNA follows: TGTGCCAGCAGTTACTCTGACAGGGTTCAGCCCCAGCATTTT.

This chain uses TRBV7-9 with TRBJ2-5; 8 bases agree with TRBD1. V was clipped by 5 bases and J by 2 bases; unmatched bases: 10. Germline V lookup: CDR1 SEHNR, CDR2 FQNEAQ (reference sequence). The CDR3 spans 16 residues. The CDR3 protein is CASSNDADREQETQYF. The CDR3, as DNA: TGTGCCAGCAGCAACGACGCGGACAGGGAGCAAGAGACCCAGTACTTC.

The rearrangement links TRBV5-1 to TRBJ2-1, with 7 positions matching TRBD2. In germline, CDR1 is SGHRS, CDR2 YFSETQ. The ends lost 4 bases at V and 7 bases at J; junction bases unmatched: 14. The CDR3 loop spans 16 amino acids. Written as DNA, the CDR3 is TGCGCCAGCAGCACGGAATGGGGGGGTGTCGTTAATGAGCAGTTCTTC. This translates into CASSTEWGGVVNEQFF.

The chain combines TRBV6-2 or TRBV6-3 with TRBJ2-2, with D perhaps TRBD2 (7 bases). Germline CDR1 is MNHEY and CDR2 is SVGEGT. Trimming took off 6 bases at V and 6 bases at J, with 14 bases between the two ends. The CDR3 consists of 14 residues. DNA of the CDR3: TGTGCCAGCAGCCCCAACGGGGGGCCCGGGGAGCTGTTTTTT. It encodes CASSPNGGPGELFF.

The V gene is TRBV3-1, the J gene TRBJ2-6; D is unclear. V gave up 0 bases and J gave up 0 bases, with 6 bases separating them. CDR1 is LGHDT and CDR2 is YNNKEL in the germline V gene (reference sequence). The CDR3 consists of 16 residues. This CDR3 is CASSQDAHSGANVLTF. Here the CDR3 DNA reads TGTGCCAGCAGCCAAGACGCCCACTCTGGGGCCAACGTCCTGACTTTC.

This clonotype was detected only a few times. The chain joins TRBV18 to TRBJ2-1; TRBD1 matches at 10 bases. The CDR3 totals 16 residues. V lost 6 bases to trimming and J lost 3 bases; unmatched junction nucleotides: 8. From germline, CDR1 is KGHSH and CDR2 LQKENI. The CDR3 DNA follows: TGTGCCAGCTCCCAGACGGACAGGGGGTTCTACAATGAGCAGTTCTTC. This codes for CASSQTDRGFYNEQFF.